A selection of T cell receptor beta chains follows, all from one sample in a study of blood T cell repertoires in COVID-19. The protocol was immunoSEQ multiplex PCR, while the TCRdb copy is restricted to in-frame clones and leaves out a portion. The table lists 170,000 or so clones, around 83% of them singletons. The source material was peripheral blood. The source is a man aged 50-59 years with active or convalescent COVID-19. The CDR3 runs from the conserved cysteine through the conserved F or W. The order of the fields is CDR3 protein, CDR3 DNA, V gene, J gene, D gene, clone size. D genes are given only for firm matches. Size is omitted from some rows. Given values are once, few, many or a class for expanded clones.

CDR3 protein: CASSTVTGELFF; CDR3 DNA: TGTGCCAGCAGCACAGTCACCGGGGAGCTGTTTTTT; V gene: TRBV12-3/TRBV12-4; J gene: TRBJ2-2; D gene: NA; clone size: few
CDR3 protein: CASSIPGVPNEPQHF; CDR3 DNA: TGTGCCAGTAGTATACCCGGGGTTCCAAACGAGCCCCAGCATTTT; V gene: TRBV19; J gene: TRBJ1-5; D gene: NA; clone size: once
CDR3 protein: CATRAGTGVDEQYF; CDR3 DNA: TGTGCCACCCGAGCGGGGACAGGGGTTGATGAGCAGTACTTC; V gene: TRBV10-3; J gene: TRBJ2-7; D gene: TRBD1; clone size: few
CDR3 protein: CASSYSIQGNSPLHF; CDR3 DNA: TGTGCCAGCAGTTACTCGATACAGGGAAATTCACCCCTCCACTTT; V gene: TRBV6-5; J gene: TRBJ1-6; D gene: NA; clone size: once
CDR3 protein: CASSVSGRDNEQFF; CDR3 DNA: TGTGCCAGCAGTGTAAGCGGGAGAGACAATGAGCAGTTCTTC; V gene: TRBV25-1; J gene: TRBJ2-1; D gene: TRBD2; clone size: NA
CDR3 protein: CASSLGQGARNGYTF; CDR3 DNA: TGTGCCAGCAGCCTAGGACAGGGGGCCCGGAATGGCTACACCTTC; V gene: TRBV5-4; J gene: TRBJ1-2; D gene: TRBD1; clone size: few
CDR3 protein: CASSEYFSGNTIYF; CDR3 DNA: TGTGCCAGCAGTGAATATTTCTCCGGAAACACCATATATTTT; V gene: TRBV25-1; J gene: TRBJ1-3; D gene: NA; clone size: NA
CDR3 protein: CATSIRQGNYGYTF; CDR3 DNA: TGTGCCACCAGCATCCGACAGGGGAACTATGGCTACACCTTC; V gene: TRBV15; J gene: TRBJ1-2; D gene: TRBD1; clone size: NA
CDR3 protein: CASSLFGSGMNTEAFF; CDR3 DNA: TGCGCCAGCAGCTTGTTTGGCAGCGGAATGAACACTGAAGCTTTCTTT; V gene: TRBV5-1; J gene: TRBJ1-1; D gene: NA; clone size: NA
CDR3 protein: CASGLAGGMGNEQFF; CDR3 DNA: TGTGCCAGTGGACTAGCGGGAGGTATGGGGAATGAGCAGTTCTTC; V gene: TRBV19; J gene: TRBJ2-1; D gene: TRBD2; clone size: NA
CDR3 protein: CASSQTMNTEAFF; CDR3 DNA: TGTGCCAGCAGCCAGACAATGAACACTGAAGCTTTCTTT; V gene: TRBV3-1/TRBV3-2; J gene: TRBJ1-1; D gene: NA; clone size: NA
CDR3 protein: CASSSWTSGNNEQFF; CDR3 DNA: TGTGCCAGCAGCTCTTGGACTAGCGGAAACAATGAGCAGTTCTTC; V gene: TRBV7-2; J gene: TRBJ2-1; D gene: TRBD2; clone size: few
CDR3 protein: CAISEGLAGGEQFF; CDR3 DNA: TGTGCCATCAGTGAGGGACTAGCGGGAGGGGAGCAGTTCTTC; V gene: TRBV10-3; J gene: TRBJ2-1; D gene: TRBD2; clone size: NA
CDR3 protein: CASSQDRGAYYEQYF; CDR3 DNA: TGTGCCAGCAGCCAAGACAGGGGTGCTTACTACGAGCAGTACTTC; V gene: TRBV28; J gene: TRBJ2-7; D gene: TRBD1; clone size: NA
CDR3 protein: CASSVGRNTEAFF; CDR3 DNA: TGTGCCAGCAGCGTAGGGAGGAACACTGAAGCTTTCTTT; V gene: TRBV9; J gene: TRBJ1-1; D gene: NA; clone size: NA
CDR3 protein: CATSGSGGYTEAFF; CDR3 DNA: TGTGCCACCAGTGGGTCAGGGGGATACACTGAAGCTTTCTTT; V gene: TRBV24-1; J gene: TRBJ1-1; D gene: TRBD1; clone size: NA
CDR3 protein: CASSYPDSRGTNEQYF; CDR3 DNA: TGTGCCAGCAGTTACCCGGATAGCCGTGGTACGAACGAGCAGTACTTC; V gene: TRBV6-5; J gene: TRBJ2-7; D gene: NA; clone size: NA